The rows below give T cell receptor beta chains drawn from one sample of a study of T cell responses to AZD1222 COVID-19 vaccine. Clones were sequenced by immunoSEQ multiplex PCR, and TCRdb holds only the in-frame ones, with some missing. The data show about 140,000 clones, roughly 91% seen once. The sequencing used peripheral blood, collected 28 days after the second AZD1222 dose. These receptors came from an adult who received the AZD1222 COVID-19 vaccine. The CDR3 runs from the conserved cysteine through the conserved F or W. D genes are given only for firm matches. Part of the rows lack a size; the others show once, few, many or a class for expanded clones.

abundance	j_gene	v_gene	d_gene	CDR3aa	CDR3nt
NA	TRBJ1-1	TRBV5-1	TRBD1	CASSTDGQGNTEAFF	TGCGCCAGCAGCACCGACGGACAGGGGAACACTGAAGCTTTCTTT
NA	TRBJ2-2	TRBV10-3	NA	CAISDSRNTGELFF	TGTGCCATCAGTGACAGCCGGAACACCGGGGAGCTGTTTTTT
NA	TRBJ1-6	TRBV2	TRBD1	CASSEGGTANSPLHF	TGTGCCAGCAGTGAAGGGGGGACAGCAAATTCACCCCTCCACTTT
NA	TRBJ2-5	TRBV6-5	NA	CASTRQETQYF	TGTGCCAGCACCCGACAGGAGACCCAGTACTTC
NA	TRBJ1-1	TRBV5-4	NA	CASSSLKGFWVTEAFF	TGTGCCAGCAGCTCTCTTAAGGGGTTTTGGGTCACTGAAGCTTTCTTT
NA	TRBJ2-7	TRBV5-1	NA	CASSLSGQLIEQYF	TGCGCCAGCAGCTTATCAGGACAGCTTATCGAGCAGTACTTC
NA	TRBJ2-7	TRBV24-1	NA	CATSPRGNPGTDEQYF	TGTGCCACCAGTCCCAGGGGTAACCCGGGTACGGACGAGCAGTACTTC
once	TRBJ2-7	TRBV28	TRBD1	CASSSGQGPYEQYF	TGTGCCAGCAGTTCAGGACAGGGCCCGTACGAGCAGTACTTC
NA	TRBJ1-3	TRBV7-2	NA	CASSLDGGQRSGNTIYF	TGTGCCAGCAGCTTAGATGGTGGGCAACGCTCTGGAAACACCATATATTTT
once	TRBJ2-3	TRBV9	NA	CASSVLGASGTDTQYF	TGTGCCAGCAGCGTATTAGGGGCATCCGGCACAGATACGCAGTATTTT
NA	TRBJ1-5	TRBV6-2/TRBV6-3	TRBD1	CASSGRQGGQPQHF	TGTGCCAGCAGCGGACGACAGGGCGGTCAGCCCCAGCATTTT
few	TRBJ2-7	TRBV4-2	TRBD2	CASSQELAGGPKIEQYF	TGTGCCAGCAGCCAAGAACTAGCGGGAGGGCCCAAGATCGAGCAGTACTTC
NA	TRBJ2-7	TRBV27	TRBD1	CAASRTGGAGEQYF	TGTGCCGCTTCCCGGACAGGGGGCGCGGGGGAGCAGTACTTC
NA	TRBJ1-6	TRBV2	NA	CATNSDSNSPLHF	TGTGCCACCAATAGTGACAGCAATTCACCCCTCCACTTT
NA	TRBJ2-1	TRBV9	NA	CASNNGDLYNEQFF	TGTGCCAGCAATAATGGGGACCTATACAATGAGCAGTTCTTC
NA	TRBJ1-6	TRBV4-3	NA	CASSQDLRGVGSPLHF	TGCGCCAGCAGCCAAGATCTACGGGGAGTCGGTTCACCCCTCCACTTT
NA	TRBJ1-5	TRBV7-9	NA	CASSLAEAGSGSPQHF	TGTGCCAGCAGCTTAGCGGAGGCGGGAAGCGGGTCGCCCCAGCATTTT